These T cell receptor beta chains were read from a single sample in a study of blood T cell repertoires in COVID-19. Sequenced by immunoSEQ multiplex PCR; TCRdb stores in-frame clones only, minus some. The sample records about 500,000 clones, 85% to 90% being singletons. The specimen was peripheral blood. The source is a woman in her 50s with COVID-19, enrolled during active disease. The CDR3 runs from the conserved cysteine through the conserved F or W. D genes are given only for firm matches.

D gene: NA
V gene: TRBV7-2
J gene: TRBJ1-4
CDR3 protein: CASSLDLRTVPFF
CDR3 DNA: TGTGCCAGCAGCTTAGACCTAAGGACAGTTCCCTTTTTT

D gene: NA
V gene: TRBV6-4
J gene: TRBJ2-1
CDR3 protein: CASSDPVYNEQFF
CDR3 DNA: TGTGCCAGCAGTGATCCCGTTTACAATGAGCAGTTCTTC

D gene: NA
V gene: TRBV9
J gene: TRBJ2-2
CDR3 protein: CASSRSQGSATGELFF
CDR3 DNA: TGTGCCAGCAGCCGTTCACAGGGTTCGGCCACCGGGGAGCTGTTTTTT

D gene: NA
V gene: TRBV12-3/TRBV12-4
J gene: TRBJ2-1
CDR3 protein: CASSLGGEQFF
CDR3 DNA: TGTGCCAGCAGTTTAGGCGGTGAGCAGTTCTTC

D gene: NA
V gene: TRBV7-9
J gene: TRBJ2-7
CDR3 protein: CASSLVSGEQYF
CDR3 DNA: TGTGCCAGCAGCTTAGTATCCGGCGAGCAGTACTTC

D gene: NA
V gene: TRBV5-8
J gene: TRBJ1-3
CDR3 protein: CASSFRGGNTIYF
CDR3 DNA: TGTGCCAGCAGCTTTCGGGGAGGAAACACCATATATTTT

D gene: NA
V gene: TRBV5-6
J gene: TRBJ2-2
CDR3 protein: CASSRQIYTGELFF
CDR3 DNA: TGTGCCAGCAGCCGACAGATCTACACCGGGGAGCTGTTTTTT

D gene: NA
V gene: TRBV5-4
J gene: TRBJ2-3
CDR3 protein: CASSLGAASTDTQYF
CDR3 DNA: TGTGCCAGCAGCTTGGGGGCCGCTAGCACAGATACGCAGTATTTT

D gene: NA
V gene: TRBV7-9
J gene: TRBJ2-7
CDR3 protein: CASSRESYEQYF
CDR3 DNA: TGTGCCAGCAGCCGGGAGTCCTACGAGCAGTACTTC

D gene: NA
V gene: TRBV3-1/TRBV3-2
J gene: TRBJ1-1
CDR3 protein: CASSQDNSGMNTEAFF
CDR3 DNA: TGTGCCAGCAGCCAAGATAATTCCGGGATGAACACTGAAGCTTTCTTT

D gene: TRBD1
V gene: TRBV29-1
J gene: TRBJ1-2
CDR3 protein: CSVGTGTNYGYTF
CDR3 DNA: TGCAGCGTGGGGACAGGCACTAACTATGGCTACACCTTC

D gene: TRBD1
V gene: TRBV5-4
J gene: TRBJ1-1
CDR3 protein: CASSLGTGGLAEAFF
CDR3 DNA: TGTGCCAGCAGCTTGGGGACAGGGGGGCTAGCTGAAGCTTTCTTT

D gene: NA
V gene: TRBV2
J gene: TRBJ1-3
CDR3 protein: CASSERDTIYF
CDR3 DNA: TGTGCCAGCAGTGAGAGGGACACCATATATTTT

D gene: NA
V gene: TRBV7-2
J gene: TRBJ1-3
CDR3 protein: CASSLSAGVGNTIYF
CDR3 DNA: TGTGCCAGCAGCTTATCCGCAGGGGTTGGAAACACCATATATTTT

D gene: NA
V gene: TRBV2
J gene: TRBJ1-2
CDR3 protein: CASSELGGGEYGYTF
CDR3 DNA: TGTGCCAGCAGTGAGCTCGGGGGTGGCGAGTATGGCTACACCTTC

D gene: NA
V gene: TRBV7-9
J gene: TRBJ1-3
CDR3 protein: CASTPGQISGNTIYF
CDR3 DNA: TGTGCCAGCACCCCTGGACAGATCTCTGGAAACACCATATATTTT

D gene: TRBD1
V gene: TRBV9
J gene: TRBJ2-2
CDR3 protein: CASSVEGGPNTGELFF
CDR3 DNA: TGTGCCAGCAGCGTAGAAGGGGGCCCGAACACCGGGGAGCTGTTTTTT

D gene: TRBD1
V gene: TRBV7-9
J gene: TRBJ2-1
CDR3 protein: CASTPGGPSNEQFF
CDR3 DNA: TGTGCCAGCACCCCAGGGGGACCGAGCAATGAGCAGTTCTTC

D gene: NA
V gene: TRBV14
J gene: TRBJ2-3
CDR3 protein: CASSLDSSTDTQYF
CDR3 DNA: TGTGCCAGCAGCCTCGACAGTAGCACAGATACGCAGTATTTT

D gene: NA
V gene: TRBV29-1
J gene: TRBJ1-2
CDR3 protein: CSAPEVVGGYTF
CDR3 DNA: TGCAGCGCCCCTGAGGTCGTGGGTGGCTACACCTTC

D gene: TRBD1
V gene: TRBV12-3/TRBV12-4
J gene: TRBJ1-6
CDR3 protein: CASSPTGLSPLHF
CDR3 DNA: TGTGCCAGCAGCCCGACAGGGCTTTCACCCCTCCACTTT

D gene: TRBD1
V gene: TRBV19
J gene: TRBJ1-3
CDR3 protein: CASSMGQPFSGNTIYF
CDR3 DNA: TGTGCCAGTAGTATGGGACAGCCTTTCTCTGGAAATACCATATATTTT

D gene: NA
V gene: TRBV18
J gene: TRBJ2-4
CDR3 protein: CASSGGGSKNIQYF
CDR3 DNA: TGTGCCAGCTCTGGGGGAGGATCCAAAAACATTCAGTACTTC

D gene: NA
V gene: TRBV7-9
J gene: TRBJ2-7
CDR3 protein: CASSLAGPGPEQYF
CDR3 DNA: TGTGCCAGCAGCTTAGCGGGGCCGGGCCCCGAGCAGTACTTC

D gene: NA
V gene: TRBV28
J gene: TRBJ2-3
CDR3 protein: CASSLGGQLTRDTQYF
CDR3 DNA: TGTGCCAGCAGCCTGGGGGGGCAGCTAACGCGAGATACGCAGTATTTT